The 27 T cell receptor beta chains below all came from one sample that was sequenced in a study of shared clonotypes between healthy human individuals (dated by TCRdb to the early 2020s). Preparation of the library involved the immunoSEQ multiplex PCR assay. TCRdb's version of the immuneACCESS table is confined to in-frame rearrangements and falls short of the full clone set. An unresolved V gene accounts for under half of the shortfall where checked; the remainder is of unknown origin. This sample lists under 2,500,000 clones; around 95% were detected once. The top ten clonotypes cover 0.1% to 0.15% of the sample. Sequencing was performed on naive CD4+ T cells sorted from blood. What the cell subset or site label conveys for this sample: CD45RA+ positively selected. These receptors came from a man aged 18 to 29 in good health.

V and J are TRBV28 and TRBJ1-2; TRBD1 agrees at 10 bases. The CDR3 extends over 14 amino acids. Germline values: CDR1 MDHEN, CDR2 SYDVKM. V shed 10 bases and J 2 bases; nucleotides not matched to a gene: 7. CDR3 sequence: CATLGTGENYGYTF. The CDR3 bases are TGTGCCACCCTGGGGACAGGGGAGAACTATGGCTACACCTTC.

This clone has only one observation. The rearrangement links TRBV25-1 to TRBJ2-1; D ambiguous. The CDR3 runs to 16 residues. V lost 1 base and J lost 4, with 14 bases in between. Germline loops: CDR1 MGHDK, CDR2 SYGVNS. CDR3 in amino acids: CASSELTRAKYNEQFF. In DNA form, the CDR3 reads TGTGCCAGCAGTGAATTAACCCGGGCAAAATACAATGAGCAGTTCTTC.

The chain's CDR3 is CAWDINSPLHF. The CDR3 nucleotides read TGTGCCTGGGATATTAATTCACCCCTCCACTTT. The chain combines TRBV30 with TRBJ1-6; D unresolved. CDR3 length: 11 amino acids. With 5 bases removed from V and 6 bases from J, the gap between germline ends came to 5 bases. Germline assignment: CDR1 GTSNPN and CDR2 SVGIG (reference sequence).

This clone was seen only once. V is TRBV6-1 and J is TRBJ2-3; D uncertain. The CDR3 extends over 14 amino acids. From germline, CDR1 is MNHNS and CDR2 SASEGT. In nucleotides, the CDR3 is TGTGCGGTACTAAAGGGATTACCCACAGATACGCAGTATTTT. This codes for CAVLKGLPTDTQYF.

This clone was observed a single time. This sequence joins TRBV4-3 and TRBJ2-6; D not resolved. The CDR3 consists of 16 residues. From germline, CDR1 is LGHNA and CDR2 YSLEER. V was clipped by 0 bases and J by 1 base, with 7 bases between them. In DNA, the CDR3 is TGCGCCAGCAGCCAAGATTCCGCATCTGGGGCCAACGTCCTGACTTTC. Translation: CASSQDSASGANVLTF.

The gene calls are TRBV6-5 and TRBJ2-4; D might be TRBD2 (6 bases). Trimming took 7 bases from V and 3 from J, leaving 13 bases between them. Germline V gives CDR1 MNHEY, CDR2 SVGAGI. The CDR3 contains 14 residues. The CDR3 protein is CASKTAGDKNIQYF. CDR3 bases: TGTGCCAGCAAAACAGCGGGCGACAAAAACATTCAGTACTTC.

J is TRBJ2-7 and V is TRBV5-1; weak D call: TRBD1 (6 bases). From germline, CDR1 is SGHRS and CDR2 YFSETQ. The CDR3 consists of 14 residues. Trimming left V 6 bases short and J 5 bases short, with 18 bases between. The DNA of the CDR3 is TGCGCCAGCATGGAACAGGGCCAACCCGACGAGCAGTACTTC. Encoded protein: CASMEQGQPDEQYF.

Regarding this clone: This sample includes further DNA sequences coding for the same CDR3. The V call is TRBV10-3, the J call TRBJ2-7; D unclear. In germline, CDR1 is ENHRY, CDR2 SYGVKD. The CDR3 has 11 amino acids. Trimming removed 6 bases from V and 3 bases from J, with 6 bases in between. DNA for the CDR3: TGTGCCATCAGCCAGGACTACGAGCAGTACTTC. Its translation: CAISQDYEQYF.

The genes are TRBV27 and TRBJ2-1; 14 bases fit TRBD2. The CDR3 has 16 residues. Germline V CDR1 and CDR2: MNHEY, SMNVEV (reference sequence). After removal of 5 bases from V and 7 bases from J, the junction contained 7 bases not matched to a gene. DNA for the CDR3: TGTGCCAGCAGTCCGCGGACTAGCGGGAGGTCGAATGAGCAGTTCTTC. It yields the protein CASSPRTSGRSNEQFF.

The chain employs TRBV7-9 and TRBJ2-2; weak D call: TRBD1 (5 bases). The germline V gene has CDR1 SEHNR and CDR2 FQNEAQ (reference sequence). The CDR3 length is 14 residues. Trimming removed 5 bases from V and 8 bases from J, with 15 bases in between. In nucleotides, the CDR3 is TGTGCCAGCAGCACCCGTAAGGGGTCAGGGGAGCTGTTTTTT. Encoded protein: CASSTRKGSGELFF.

The chain employs TRBV19 and TRBJ1-6; 7 bases match TRBD1. This CDR3 is 15 amino acids long. V was clipped by 2 bases and J by 7 bases; unmatched bases: 5. Germline CDR1 and CDR2: LNHDA and SQIVND (reference sequence). CDR3 DNA sequence: TGTGCCAGTAGTATATCGGTCAGGGGGAATTCACCCCTCCACTTT. Translation gives CASSISVRGNSPLHF.

This chain links TRBV4-3 with TRBJ1-4, with no clear D. The CDR3 loop spans 16 amino acids. Germline lookup yields CDR1 LGHNA and CDR2 YSLEER. V was shortened by 0 bases and J by 1 base, with 9 bases between the two germline ends. This CDR3 reads CASSQEQVGTNEKLFF. DNA for the CDR3: TGCGCCAGCAGCCAAGAGCAAGTCGGAACTAATGAAAAACTGTTTTTT.

This sequence joins TRBV6-1 and TRBJ2-5, with 8 bases fitting TRBD1. Germline V gene sequence: CDR1 MNHNS, CDR2 SASEGT. The CDR3 length is 15 residues. The junction had 6 bases not matched to a gene; V was cut back by 1 base and J by 5 bases. The CDR3 coding sequence is TGTGCCAGCAGTGAAGGGTGGACAGGGAGGGAGACCCAGTACTTC. Translated: CASSEGWTGRETQYF.

The CDR3 DNA reads as TGTGCCAGCAGCCCAGGGGGACTAGCGGGGGAGGCAGATACGCAGTATTTT. Encoded protein: CASSPGGLAGEADTQYF. This chain links TRBV11-3 with TRBJ2-3; 14 bases line up with TRBD2. The CDR3 is 17 amino acids. CDR1 is SGHNT, CDR2 YENEEA, per germline. V was clipped by 5 bases and J by 4 bases; unmatched bases: 8.

The gene calls are TRBV7-2 and TRBJ2-5, with D perhaps TRBD1 or TRBD2 (5 bases each). CDR3 length: 16 amino acids. V lost 2 bases, J lost 2 bases, and 15 bases lay in between. Germline V lookup: CDR1 SGHTA, CDR2 FQGNSA. The CDR3 spells CASSLQWQGEQETQYF. CDR3 coding DNA: TGTGCCAGCAGCTTACAGTGGCAGGGAGAACAAGAGACCCAGTACTTC.

The chain employs TRBV10-1 and TRBJ2-2; 8 bases agree with TRBD1. The CDR3 is 14 amino acids. Germline trimming cut 4 bases from V and 7 bases from J; bases unmatched to any gene: 5. The germline gives CDR1 WNHNN, CDR2 SYGVQD (reference sequence). In DNA, the CDR3 is TGCGCCAGCAGTGCACAGGGGGAAGGCGGGGAGCTGTTTTTT. Translated: CASSAQGEGGELFF.

The chain combines TRBV11-3 with TRBJ2-1; D perhaps matches TRBD2 (5 bases). Trimming pared 0 bases from V and 10 bases from J, leaving 10 bases between. The CDR3 has 13 amino acids. Germline CDR1 SGHNT, CDR2 YENEEA. The CDR3 loop is CASSLDWRREQFF. DNA of the CDR3: TGTGCCAGCAGCTTAGATTGGAGGCGGGAGCAGTTCTTC.

The chain carries TRBV5-8 and TRBJ2-3, with TRBD1 identical over 8 bases. The CDR3 has 16 amino acids. The V gene end was trimmed by 2 bases and the J gene end by 1 base; junction bases not matched to a gene: 6. Germline V CDR1 and CDR2: SGHTS, YDEGEE. The CDR3 here is CASSFQGTGGTDTQYF. Written as DNA, the CDR3 is TGTGCCAGCAGCTTCCAGGGGACAGGAGGCACAGATACGCAGTATTTT. The full variable domain, rest sourced from reference TRBV5-8 and TRBJ2-3, is EAGVTQSPTHLIKTRGQQATLRCSPISGHTSVYWYQQALGLGLQFLLWYDEGEERNRGNFPPRFSGRQFPNYSSELNVNALELEDSALYLCASSFQGTGGTDTQYFGPGTRLTVL.

The chain is built from TRBV5-1 and TRBJ2-7, with 9 bases that match TRBD2. V lost 10 bases and J lost 6; bases outside the gene matches: 14. This CDR3 has 14 amino acids. From germline, CDR1 is SGHRS and CDR2 YFSETQ. The CDR3 DNA sequence: TGCGCCTGTGGAGGGGTAGCGGGAGTAACCGAGCAGTACTTC. Its translation is CACGGVAGVTEQYF.

V usage is TRBV7-2 and J usage is TRBJ2-5; unclear D gene. The CDR3 covers 13 residues. Between the trimmed V and J ends, which lost 10 bases and 2 bases, there was a span of 14 bases. In germline, CDR1 is SGHTA, CDR2 FQGNSA. The CDR3 reads CATKHGVQETQYF. The CDR3 DNA reads as TGTGCCACTAAGCATGGGGTACAAGAGACCCAGTACTTC.

Note on this clone: The same CDR3 arises from other DNA sequences in this sample as well. V and J are TRBV7-9 and TRBJ1-1; weak D call: TRBD1 (5 bases). V was shortened by 3 bases and J by 2 bases, with 10 bases between the two germline ends. The V gene's germline CDR1 is SEHNR and CDR2 FQNEAQ (reference sequence). The CDR3 is 14 amino acids. The CDR3 DNA reads as TGTGCCAGCAGCTTGCTCCAGGGTAACACTGAAGCTTTCTTT. It yields the protein CASSLLQGNTEAFF.

The chain joins TRBV18 to TRBJ1-2; 9 nucleotides line up with TRBD1. Germline V gives CDR1 KGHSH, CDR2 LQKENI. V shed 3 bases, J shed 4 bases, and the junction held 9 bases outside the gene matches. This CDR3 contains 16 residues. CDR3 region: CASSPPTGGEPYGYTF. DNA for the CDR3: TGTGCCAGCTCACCGCCGACAGGGGGAGAACCCTATGGCTACACCTTC.

The count of this clone is one. The V gene is TRBV10-3, the J gene TRBJ2-5; possibly TRBD1 for D (6 bases). Germline V gives CDR1 ENHRY, CDR2 SYGVKD. The V end lost 10 bases, the J end lost 1 base, and 13 bases lay between the germline ends. The CDR3 covers 13 residues. The CDR3 sequence is CATKDRSQETQYF. The DNA for the CDR3 is TGTGCCACCAAAGACAGGTCCCAAGAGACCCAGTACTTC.

This clone was counted once. The genes are TRBV5-1 and TRBJ1-5; weak D call: TRBD1 (5 bases). This CDR3 is 13 amino acids long. Trimming cost V 0 bases and J 7 bases, with 8 bases left between them. Looked up from germline, CDR1 is SGHRS and CDR2 is YFSETQ. CDR3 sequence: CASSLERDQPQHF. Here the CDR3 DNA reads TGCGCCAGCAGCTTGGAGAGGGACCAGCCCCAGCATTTT. The whole variable domain, remainder taken from reference TRBV5-1 and TRBJ1-5, is KAGVTQTPRYLIKTRGQQVTLSCSPISGHRSVSWYQQTPGQGLQFLFEYFSETQRNKGNFPGRFSGRQFSNSRSEMNVSTLELGDSALYLCASSLERDQPQHFGDGTRLSIL.

CDR3 region: CASFDGTGELFF. CDR3 coding DNA: TGTGCCAGTTTCGACGGTACGGGGGAGCTGTTTTTT. The chain joins TRBV19 to TRBJ2-2, with D unresolved. The V end was cut by 8 bases, the J end by 8 bases, with 12 bases between. Germline assignment: CDR1 LNHDA and CDR2 SQIVND (reference sequence). This CDR3 contains 12 residues.

The chain carries TRBV10-3 and TRBJ1-3, with a possible D match to TRBD1 (5 bases). Trimming stripped 8 bases from V and 0 bases from J, with 26 bases between. The germline gives CDR1 ENHRY, CDR2 SYGVKD. CDR3 length: 19 residues. The CDR3 nucleotides read TGTGCCATCGGTCCGGGACTCCGTGTTTTCCTCTTCTCTGGAAACACCATATATTTT. Translated: CAIGPGLRVFLFSGNTIYF.

The J gene is TRBJ2-7, the V gene TRBV5-6; no clear D. Between the trimmed V and J ends, which lost 2 bases and 2 bases, there was a span of 14 bases. Germline V lookup: CDR1 SGHDT, CDR2 YYEEEE. The CDR3 has 15 amino acids. The CDR3 sequence: CASSLEPGPTYEQYF. The CDR3 DNA sequence: TGTGCCAGCAGCTTAGAGCCGGGCCCAACCTACGAGCAGTACTTC.